Given below is one T cell receptor beta chain in context. Participants came from fewer than 25 US areas, aged about 18 to 90 years. Participant-reported clinical history was the basis for cohort assignment. TCRdb keeps only in-frame clones here, not all; method: immunoSEQ multiplex PCR. The sample carries hundreds of thousands of clones, approximately 85% recorded once. The CDR3 length is 14 residues. V lost 0 bases to trimming and J lost 0 bases, with 6 bases between them. Germline V lookup: CDR1 MNHEY, CDR2 SVGAGI. This record comes from a study of blood T cell repertoires in COVID-19. At the level of the study: Some COVID-19 samples were acute and others convalescent; all came from the United States, Italy and Spain. Sources were T cells, B-cell-depleted T cells, or PBMCs; the material itself was cDNA or gDNA.

Sequencing was performed on PBMCs or T cells enriched from blood (not recorded which). The chain joins TRBV6-5 to TRBJ2-7, with D maybe TRBD2 (6 bases). This receptor was obtained from a woman aged 45-65 years who had recovered from COVID-19. CDR3 protein: CASSYSGGSYEQYF. Here the CDR3 DNA reads TGTGCCAGCAGTTACTCGGGGGGCTCCTACGAGCAGTACTTC.